This T cell receptor beta chain was sequenced for a study of cytomegalovirus exposure and HLA in healthy donors (dated by TCRdb to about 2017). In terms of the full investigation: According to an earlier analysis of a few hundred of the donors, about 179 million T cells yielded some 120 million unique TCR beta sequences and about 300 Gb of sequence data. Every discovery cohort repertoire had been produced on one sequencing platform. On average, roughly 200,000 unique TCR beta nucleotide sequences were sequenced per donor among a few hundred genotyped donors of the cohort, with about 17% of those sequences being non-productive. The genetic ancestry cluster associated with self-reported Caucasian donors included 81% of the roughly 380 genotyped donors. The T cell repertoires of about 700 subjects were profiled by immunosequencing and related to cytomegalovirus serostatus. Donor age, sex, ethnicity and CMV serostatus were compiled alongside the repertoire data. The aim of the study was to test whether cataloging public T cell receptors could identify signatures of past pathogen exposure. The number of donors typed differed by locus, with roughly 629-640 for A, B, C, DRB1 and DQB1, about 500 for DQA1, over 600 for DPA1, and around 430 for DPB1. Along with the roughly 700-subject first cohort, a separate validation cohort of 120 different subjects was used. A later genetic analysis took genome-wide SNP genotypes for 398 of the 666 donors and used that subset as a discovery cohort. In the later analysis, no new phenotypic data were used to find candidate immune exposures; instead, reliance was placed on TCR beta sequences and their occurrence across donors. Roughly 300 gigabases of sequencing data and approximately 85 million unique TCR sequences were included in an early release covering about 700 HLA-typed donors. HLA typing covered class I and class II loci at four-digit resolution. Four or five DR-DQ haplotypes were handled as single units for association and clustering because linkage in the cohort was strong. In an earlier analysis of a few hundred of the donors, high-throughput TCR beta sequencing was used to judge whether each TCR beta V gene segment behaved as functional or pseudogenic. To study patterns of TCR occurrence, a later analysis re-analyzed previously published TCR beta repertoires from 666 donors and added high-resolution HLA genotyping. The study combined high-throughput TCR immunosequencing, statistical association of individual TCRs with disease status, and machine learning to predict cytomegalovirus infection status.

Receptor libraries were prepared by the immunoSEQ multiplex PCR assay. A mixture of 60 forward primers for TCR Vbeta segments and 13 reverse primers for TCR Jbeta segments was used in the multiplex PCR. The CDR3 region of rearranged TCR beta genes was amplified from genomic DNA with a multiplex PCR assay. The amplified TCR beta libraries were sequenced on the Illumina HiSeq System as 87-base-pair reads. On the study's bioinformatics: A later analysis tallied approximately 87 million unique TCR beta chains across the 700 or so repertoires, and around 10 million of those chains were shared by two or more donors. A nearest-neighbor algorithm error-corrected the raw reads and collapsed the reads into unique sequences, merging closely related sequences to remove PCR and sequencing errors. V, D and J gene segments were assigned by aligning CDR3 sequences to IMGT reference sequences. For a sequence to be retained, a match of at least six nucleotides was required to both a V gene segment and a J gene segment. A rearrangement counted as productive if the CDR3 had no stop codons and remained in frame with V and J, and every other rearrangement counted as non-productive. CDR3 was defined by IMGT convention, running from the second conserved V-encoded cysteine to the conserved J-encoded phenylalanine. The earlier analysis of 587 of the donors excluded sequences that lacked an unambiguous match to a single V gene segment. In an earlier analysis of about 590 of the donors, a V segment was called functional when productive rearrangements were above 56.7%, and segregating when the standard deviation between donors exceeded 5%. A statistical classification framework was developed to diagnose cytomegalovirus status using the catalog of TCR beta chain sequences. A later analysis assigned V and J genes by comparing TCR nucleotide sequences with IMGT/GENE-DB human TR gene sequences. The TCRdist pipeline was used in a later analysis to assign CDR3 sequences and most-parsimonious VDJ recombination scenarios. In a later analysis, every TCR beta chain was defined by the combination of its CDR3 amino acid sequence and its V-gene family, and reads without a unique V-gene family were dropped. In a later analysis, around 650 highly shared, low-generation-probability nucleotide sequences were removed to address suspected cross-contamination and a sequencing artifact. In a later analysis, a clonal expansion index was calculated for each public chain from normalized within-repertoire ranks of inferred template counts. In a later analysis, generation probabilities were computed with a VDJ recombination model fitted to out-of-frame rearrangements, and the resulting probabilities were checked against IGoR. A later analysis scored TCR-TCR, TCR-HLA and TCR-CMV co-occurrence with hypergeometric tests, applying a repertoire-size bias correction to TCR pairs. To estimate false discovery rates, a later analysis permuted the HLA or CMV assignments 20 times. In a later analysis, co-occurring TCRs were grouped using DBSCAN, with TCRdist sequence similarity added in when clustering inside HLA-allele-positive subsets. Co-occurrence clustering excluded repertoires with fewer than 30,000 or more than 120,000 public chains, plus five with anomalous nucleotide sharing. TCRdb holds this immuneACCESS table with in-frame rearrangements only. Some clones are missing; in checked studies, unresolved V genes explain under half, and the rest has no known cause. The V and J calls and clone size are taken from that table; D and trimming were inferred from the DNA. The sample yields about 160,000 clones; around 74% were counted once. The ten largest make up around 1.5% of the sample.

Broader findings and caveats from the paper: In this cohort, only TCR beta chains were sequenced, and detectable features were limited by the absence of alpha or paired-chain data. Because some donors lacked HLA typing at each locus, the association tests relied only on the typed subset. Linkage disequilibrium might explain the correlated functional status among segregating V segments, but an unknown experimental factor could not be ruled out. Most TCR sequences were observed very rarely across donors, whereas some public TCRs were present in many individuals. In an earlier analysis of some 500 of the donors, most TCR beta V segments appeared in productive rearrangements about 90% or about 30% of the time, broadly matching IMGT annotations. A cluster of highly shared sequence variants was judged likely to represent a technical artifact of the sequencing pipeline. A further reported finding was that TCR beta sequences accurately predicted the HLA-A and HLA-B alleles for most subjects in the first cohort. Because the 87-base-pair reads could not distinguish some IMGT-functional V segments, including TRBV6-2 and TRBV6-3, those segments were excluded. The presence/absence analyses assumed that sequencing depth was roughly uniform across donors, and that assumption may not be true. In a later genetic analysis, a missense DCLRE1C variant was associated with V-gene and J-gene trimming of TCR beta chains, and the association was replicated in an independent cohort. A total of 150 or so TCR beta chains were listed by the study as associated with cytomegalovirus. A later analysis associated 17,000 or so TCR beta sequences with specific HLA alleles at a false discovery rate of 0.05. When HLA alleles, especially DR and DQ, strongly co-occurred, TCR associations were difficult to assign to individual alleles. In a later genetic analysis, fewer N-insertions in productive TCRs were reported among donors in an Asian-associated ancestry cluster than the roughly 700-donor mean. In vitro tests confirmed that three of the cytomegalovirus-associated TCR beta chains recognize cytomegalovirus antigens. The only immune exposure information available for the cohort was CMV serostatus. Fewer than 20 rarely observed V segments, including chromosome 9 orphons, were excluded from the earlier analysis of approximately 500 of the donors because counts were too low. A later analysis reported that several top co-occurrence clusters appeared linked to parvovirus B19, influenza, CMV and Epstein-Barr virus. The authors suggested that the approach could potentially be generalized to other disease states and immunological phenotypes. Most CMV-associated TCR beta chains appeared to be HLA-restricted in a later analysis, and the HLA associations seemed to be driven largely by CMV exposure. A later analysis found that HLA-associated TCR beta chains were more clonally expanded and had lower generation probabilities than equally common non-associated chains. In a later analysis, TCR association rates were found to vary across HLA loci, with the most associated TCRs seen for DRB1 alleles and the fewest for HLA-C alleles. The classifier was reported to diagnose cytomegalovirus status with high specificity and sensitivity in both the original and validation cohorts.

The cohort was made up of roughly 670 healthy bone marrow donors. All cohort members were sampled while nominally healthy, although unrecorded immune exposures were likely present. The donor was CMV seronegative and was included in the group of several hundred seronegative cohort members. A peripheral blood sample was provided by each donor, and peripheral blood mononuclear cells were used for TCR beta sequencing. Genomic DNA extraction from the blood cell samples was performed with the Qiagen DNeasy Blood Extraction Kit. Concerning this clone: Its target antigen remains unknown. No quality values exist for individual bases; no much larger clone is one base distant.

V gives up 6 bases and J gives up 6 bases, and the segment between their germline ends measures 10 bases. From the cysteine up to the phenylalanine, the CDR3 has a length of 12 residues. CDR3 DNA only is kept here, 36 bases in frame from base 1. The germline V gene specifies SNHLY as CDR1 and FYNNEI as CDR2. The chain uses TRBV2 and TRBJ2-3; the D segment cannot be called with confidence. The material sequenced was PBMCs. The receptor comes from a woman aged 25 to 45 in good health and CMV-seronegative. CDR3 reads: CASRLIVDTQYF. The base sequence is TGTGCCAGCAGGTTAATAGTGGATACGCAGTATTTT.